One sample yielded the 13 T cell receptor beta chains listed below, sequenced in a study of T-cell reconstitution after alpha-beta-depleted transplantation in children. The TCRbeta library incorporated unique molecular identifiers. TCRdb used MiXCR to reprocess the PCR reads, holding one entry per CDR3 protein. The data show about 610,000 distinct CDR3 sequences, about 10% seen once. Sample: PBMCs from the stem cell graft donor, taken from the stem cell graft. Source of these receptors: a human donor who donated a stem cell graft to a child with acute myeloid leukemia.

The chain employs TRBV28 and TRBJ1-1; no clear D. Germline assignment: CDR1 MDHEN and CDR2 SYDVKM. Trimming removed 8 bases at V and 5 bases at J, with 6 bases between. The CDR3 has 10 amino acids. CDR3 sequence reads: CASRGTEAFF. The CDR3 DNA reads TGTGCCAGCCGGGGTACTGAAGCTTTCTTT.

The V and J genes are TRBV20-1 and TRBJ2-3; 9 bases are shared with TRBD2. The CDR3 has 15 residues. V lost 5 bases to trimming and J lost 4 bases; unmatched junction nucleotides: 10. Germline lookup yields CDR1 DFQATT and CDR2 SNEGSKA (reference sequence). In DNA, the CDR3 is TGCAGTGCTCGGGATAGCGGGAGTGCCGCAGATACGCAGTATTTT. It yields the protein CSARDSGSAADTQYF.

V and J are TRBV7-2 and TRBJ1-2, with 8 bases lining up with TRBD1. Germline CDR1 and CDR2: SGHTA and FQGNSA. The V gene end was trimmed by 6 bases and the J gene end by 3 bases; junction bases not matched to a gene: 9. The CDR3 has 15 amino acids. The CDR3 DNA sequence: TGTGCCAGCAGTCTCCAGACAGGGGTGTACTATGGCTACACCTTC. It yields the protein CASSLQTGVYYGYTF.

This chain uses TRBV20-1 with TRBJ2-3; the D is unclear. Germline CDR1 and CDR2: DFQATT and SNEGSKA (reference sequence). V was trimmed by 3 bases and J by 6 bases, leaving 13 bases between them. The CDR3 is made up of 13 amino acids. The CDR3 here is CSASVVSGDTQYF. CDR3 in DNA: TGCAGTGCTAGTGTTGTCTCCGGGGATACGCAGTATTTT.

This clonotype was recorded a few times. The gene calls are TRBV29-1 and TRBJ1-4; 8 bases line up with TRBD1. The V segment lost 6 bases and the J segment 7 bases; nucleotides outside the gene matches: 13. CDR3 size: 15 residues. The germline V gene has CDR1 SQVTM and CDR2 ANQGSEA. Here the CDR3 DNA reads TGCAGCGTGGGATTGACAGGGGTAGAAGGTGAAAAACTGTTTTTT. Protein product: CSVGLTGVEGEKLFF.

The sample holds a few counts of this clonotype. This chain connects TRBV7-2 to TRBJ2-7; D call uncertain. Germline V gene lookup returns CDR1 SGHTA and CDR2 FQGNSA. The CDR3 loop spans 14 amino acids. V shed 1 base and J shed 3 bases, with 10 bases lying between them. The CDR3 bases are TGTGCCAGCAGCTTAGGGTTAGGTTACTACGAGCAGTACTTC. Its translation is CASSLGLGYYEQYF. Complete variable domain (other parts from reference TRBV7-2 and TRBJ2-7): GAGVSQSPSNKVTEKGKDVELRCDPISGHTALYWYRQSLGQGLEFLIYFQGNSAPDKSGLPSDRFSAERTGGSVSTLTIQRTQQEDSAVYLCASSLGLGYYEQYFGPGTRLTVT.

The J gene is TRBJ1-2, the V gene TRBV7-3; D ambiguous. Trimming removed 5 bases from V and 10 bases from J, with 17 bases in between. CDR3 size: 13 residues. Germline loops: CDR1 SGHTA, CDR2 FQGTGA. CDR3 residues: CASSPGGLTAYTF. The CDR3, as DNA: TGTGCCAGCAGCCCCGGAGGACTGACGGCCTACACCTTC.

The chain couples TRBV7-3 to TRBJ1-2; D is undetermined. Between the trimmed V and J ends, which lost 1 base and 4 bases, there was a span of 7 bases. Per the germline V gene, CDR1 is SGHTA and CDR2 is FQGTGA. The CDR3 is made up of 13 amino acids. CDR3 sequence: CASSLMPSYGYTF. In DNA, the CDR3 is TGTGCCAGCAGCTTAATGCCAAGCTATGGCTACACCTTC. The full variable domain, completed using reference TRBV7-3 and TRBJ1-2, is GAGVSQTPSNKVTEKGKYVELRCDPISGHTALYWYRQSLGQGPEFLIYFQGTGAADDSGLPNDRFFAVRPEGSVSTLKIQRTERGDSAVYLCASSLMPSYGYTFGSGTRLTVV.

This clonotype was counted ten times or more. The rearrangement links TRBV12-3 or TRBV12-4 to TRBJ2-2; TRBD1 aligns across 10 bases. Trimming cost V 7 bases and J 5 bases; bases outside gene matches: 4. The CDR3 has 14 residues. In DNA form, the CDR3 reads TGTGCCAGCATCGACAGGGGGCTAACCGGGGAGCTGTTTTTT. Amino acid sequence: CASIDRGLTGELFF.

The table lists this clonotype with many counts. The chain uses TRBV6-1 and TRBJ2-5; D unresolved. V dropped 6 bases and J dropped 2 bases, with 4 bases sitting between them. Germline values: CDR1 MNHNS, CDR2 SASEGT. The CDR3 runs 11 residues. CDR3 nucleotides: TGTGCCAGCAGGGATCAAGAGACCCAGTACTTC. Amino acids: CASRDQETQYF.

This clonotype was detected only a few times. The CDR3: CASSAAGVTDTQYF. The CDR3 region has the DNA TGTGCCAGCAGTGCAGCGGGAGTGACAGATACGCAGTATTTT. This chain connects TRBV7-2 to TRBJ2-3; 8 bases align to TRBD2. The CDR3 spans 14 residues. Trimming took 6 bases from V and 3 from J; bases not matched to a gene: 5. Germline V CDR1 and CDR2: SGHTA, FQGNSA.

The gene calls are TRBV7-2 and TRBJ2-1; a weak D match, TRBD2 (5 bases). This CDR3 contains 14 residues. Germline V gene lookup returns CDR1 SGHTA and CDR2 FQGNSA. The V gene lost 0 bases and the J gene lost 5 bases, with 8 bases spanning the gap. The CDR3 is CASSLARANNEQFF. The CDR3 DNA sequence: TGTGCCAGCAGCTTAGCGCGGGCCAACAATGAGCAGTTCTTC.

This chain uses TRBV12-3 or TRBV12-4 with TRBJ2-1, with TRBD2 matching over 10 bases. V lost 6 bases and J lost 7; bases outside the gene matches: 6. The CDR3 runs to 14 residues. CDR3 bases: TGTGCCAGCAGAGAGCGGGAGGGCCGGAATGAGCAGTTCTTC. It encodes CASREREGRNEQFF.